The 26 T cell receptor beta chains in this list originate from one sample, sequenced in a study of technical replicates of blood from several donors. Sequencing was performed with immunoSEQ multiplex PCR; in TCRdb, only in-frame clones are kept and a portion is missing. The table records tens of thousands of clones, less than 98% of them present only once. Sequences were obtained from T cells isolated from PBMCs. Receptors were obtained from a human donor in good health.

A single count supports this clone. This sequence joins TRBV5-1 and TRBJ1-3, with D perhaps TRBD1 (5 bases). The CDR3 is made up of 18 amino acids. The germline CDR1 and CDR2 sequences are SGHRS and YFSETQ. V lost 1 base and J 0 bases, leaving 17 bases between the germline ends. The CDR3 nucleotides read TGCGCCAGCAGCTTGAGGGGCTCAACTGATTACTCTGGAAACACCATATATTTT. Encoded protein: CASSLRGSTDYSGNTIYF.

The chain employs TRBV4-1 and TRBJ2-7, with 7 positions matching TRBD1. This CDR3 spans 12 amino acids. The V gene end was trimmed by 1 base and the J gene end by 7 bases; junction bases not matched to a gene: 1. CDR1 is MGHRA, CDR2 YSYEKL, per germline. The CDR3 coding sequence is TGCGCCAGCAGCCAAGCCAGGGGGGAGCAGTACTTC. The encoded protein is CASSQARGEQYF.

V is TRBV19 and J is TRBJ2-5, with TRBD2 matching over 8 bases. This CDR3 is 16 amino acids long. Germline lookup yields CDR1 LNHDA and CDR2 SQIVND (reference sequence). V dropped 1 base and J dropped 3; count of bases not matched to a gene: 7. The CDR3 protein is CASSIAAGVIEETQYF. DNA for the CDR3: TGTGCCAGTAGTATAGCAGCGGGAGTAATTGAAGAGACCCAGTACTTC.

CDR3 in amino acids: CASSYPGTGGAAEAFF. The DNA for the CDR3 is TGTGCCAGCAGTTACCCCGGGACAGGGGGTGCCGCTGAAGCTTTCTTT. The V and J genes are TRBV6-5 and TRBJ1-1, with 11 bases lining up with TRBD1. Germline CDR1 and CDR2: MNHEY and SVGAGI. Trimming at V came to 2 bases and at J to 6 bases, leaving 8 bases not matched to a gene. The CDR3 loop spans 16 amino acids.

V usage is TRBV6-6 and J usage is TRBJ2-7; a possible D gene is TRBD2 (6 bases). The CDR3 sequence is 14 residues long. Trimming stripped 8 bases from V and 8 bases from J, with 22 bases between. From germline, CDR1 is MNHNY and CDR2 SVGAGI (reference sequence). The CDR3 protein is CASSAREQGGKQYF. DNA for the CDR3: TGTGCCAGCTCAGCCCGGGAGCAGGGAGGAAAGCAGTACTTC.

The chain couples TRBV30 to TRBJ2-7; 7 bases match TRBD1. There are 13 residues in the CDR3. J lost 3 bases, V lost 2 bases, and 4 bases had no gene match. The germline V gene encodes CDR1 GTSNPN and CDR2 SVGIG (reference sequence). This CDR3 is CAWSRGQVYEQYF. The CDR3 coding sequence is TGTGCCTGGAGTAGAGGACAGGTCTACGAGCAGTACTTC.

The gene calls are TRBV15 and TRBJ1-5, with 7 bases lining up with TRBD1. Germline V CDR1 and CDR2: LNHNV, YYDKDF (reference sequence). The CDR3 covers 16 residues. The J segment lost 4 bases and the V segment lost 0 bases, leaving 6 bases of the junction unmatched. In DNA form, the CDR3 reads TGTGCCACCAGCAGAGACAGGGACAGCACAAATCAGCCCCAGCATTTT. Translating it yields CATSRDRDSTNQPQHF.

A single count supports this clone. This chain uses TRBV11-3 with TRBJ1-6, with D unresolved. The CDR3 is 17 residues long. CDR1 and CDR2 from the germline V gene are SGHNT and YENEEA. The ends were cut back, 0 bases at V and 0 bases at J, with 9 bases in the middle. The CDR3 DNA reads TGTGCCAGCAGCTTAGATCGAGTGAGCTCCTATAATTCACCCCTCCACTTT. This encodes CASSLDRVSSYNSPLHF.

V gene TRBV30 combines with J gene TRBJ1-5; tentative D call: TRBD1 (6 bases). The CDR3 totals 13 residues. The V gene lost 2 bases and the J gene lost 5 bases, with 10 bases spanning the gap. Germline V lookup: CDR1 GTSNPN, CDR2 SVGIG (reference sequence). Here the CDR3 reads CAWSKGGYQPQHF. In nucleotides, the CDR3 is TGTGCCTGGAGTAAGGGGGGGTATCAGCCCCAGCATTTT. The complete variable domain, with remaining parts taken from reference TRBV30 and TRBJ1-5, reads SQTIHQWPATLVQPVGSPLSLECTVEGTSNPNLYWYRQAAGRGLQLLFYSVGIGQISSEVPQNLSASRPQDRQFILSSKKLLLSDSGFYLCAWSKGGYQPQHFGDGTRLSIL.

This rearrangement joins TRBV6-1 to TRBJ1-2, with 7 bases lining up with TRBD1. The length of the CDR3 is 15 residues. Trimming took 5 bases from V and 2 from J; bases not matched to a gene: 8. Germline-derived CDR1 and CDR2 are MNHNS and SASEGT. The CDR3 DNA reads TGTGCCAGCAGTCCGCGACCAGGGGGGAACTATGGCTACACCTTC. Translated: CASSPRPGGNYGYTF.

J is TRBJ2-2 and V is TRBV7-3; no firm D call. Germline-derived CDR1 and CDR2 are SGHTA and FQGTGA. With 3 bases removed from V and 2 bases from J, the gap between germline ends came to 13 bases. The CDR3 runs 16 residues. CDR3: CASSFSVAANTGELFF. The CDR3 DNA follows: TGTGCCAGCAGCTTTTCGGTCGCGGCCAACACCGGGGAGCTGTTTTTT.

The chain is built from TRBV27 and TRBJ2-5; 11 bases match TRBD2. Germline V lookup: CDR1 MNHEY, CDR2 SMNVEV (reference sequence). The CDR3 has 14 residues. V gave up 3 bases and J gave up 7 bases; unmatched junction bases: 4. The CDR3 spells CASSFAGTSGTQYF. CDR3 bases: TGTGCCAGCAGTTTCGCCGGGACTAGCGGGACCCAGTACTTC.

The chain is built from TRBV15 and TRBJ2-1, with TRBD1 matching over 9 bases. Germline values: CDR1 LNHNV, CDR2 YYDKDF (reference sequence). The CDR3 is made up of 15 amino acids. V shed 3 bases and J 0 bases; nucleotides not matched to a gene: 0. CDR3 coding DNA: TGTGCCACCAGCAGGGGACAGGGCTCCTACAATGAGCAGTTCTTC. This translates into CATSRGQGSYNEQFF. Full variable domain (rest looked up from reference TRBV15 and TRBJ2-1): DAMVIQNPRYQVTQFGKPVTLSCSQTLNHNVMYWYQQKSSQAPKLLFHYYDKDFNNEADTPDNFQSRRPNTSFCFLDIRSPGLGDTAMYLCATSRGQGSYNEQFFGPGTRLTVL.

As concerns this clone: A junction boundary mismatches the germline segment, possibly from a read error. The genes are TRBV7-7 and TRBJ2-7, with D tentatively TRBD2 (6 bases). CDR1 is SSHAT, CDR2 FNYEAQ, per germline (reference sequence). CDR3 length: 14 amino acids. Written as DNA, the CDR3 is TGTGCTAGCAGCCCCGGGGGAAACTCCTACGAGCAGTACTTC. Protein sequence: CASSPGGNSYEQYF.

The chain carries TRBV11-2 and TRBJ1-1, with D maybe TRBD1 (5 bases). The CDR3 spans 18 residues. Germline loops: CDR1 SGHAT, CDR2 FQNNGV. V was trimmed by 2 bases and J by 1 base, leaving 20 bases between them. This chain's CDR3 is CASSLNVWGRAANTEAFF. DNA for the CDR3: TGTGCCAGCAGCTTAAACGTCTGGGGCAGGGCAGCGAACACTGAAGCTTTCTTT.

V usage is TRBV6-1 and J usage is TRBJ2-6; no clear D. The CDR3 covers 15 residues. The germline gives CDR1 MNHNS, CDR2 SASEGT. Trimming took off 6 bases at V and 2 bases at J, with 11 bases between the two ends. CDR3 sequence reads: CASRESSAGANVLTF. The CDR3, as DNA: TGTGCCAGCAGGGAGTCCTCGGCTGGGGCCAACGTCCTGACTTTC.

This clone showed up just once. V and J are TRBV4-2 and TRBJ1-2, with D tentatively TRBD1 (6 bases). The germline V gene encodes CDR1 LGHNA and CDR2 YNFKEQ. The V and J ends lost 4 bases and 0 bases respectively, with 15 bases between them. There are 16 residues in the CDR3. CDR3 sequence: CASSRRRDTSNYGYTF. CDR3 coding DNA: TGTGCCAGCAGCCGTCGACGGGACACCTCTAACTATGGCTACACCTTC.

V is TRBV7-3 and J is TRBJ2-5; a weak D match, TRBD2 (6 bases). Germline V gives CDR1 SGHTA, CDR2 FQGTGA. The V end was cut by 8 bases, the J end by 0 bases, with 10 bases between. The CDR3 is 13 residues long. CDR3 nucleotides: TGTGCCAGCGGCTGGGGGGACCAAGAGACCCAGTACTTC. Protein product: CASGWGDQETQYF.

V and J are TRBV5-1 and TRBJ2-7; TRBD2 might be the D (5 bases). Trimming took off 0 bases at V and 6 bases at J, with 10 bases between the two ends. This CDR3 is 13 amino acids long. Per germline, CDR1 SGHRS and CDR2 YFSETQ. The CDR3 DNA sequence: TGCGCCAGCAGCTTGGTTGAGGGTCGCGAGCAGTACTTC. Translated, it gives CASSLVEGREQYF.

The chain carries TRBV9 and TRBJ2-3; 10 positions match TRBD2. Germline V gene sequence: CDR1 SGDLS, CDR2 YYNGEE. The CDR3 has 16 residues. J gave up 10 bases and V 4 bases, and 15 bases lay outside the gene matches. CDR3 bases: TGTGCCAGCAGCCCTCAGAGACTAGCGGGTGTATCCCCGCAGTATTTT. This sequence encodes CASSPQRLAGVSPQYF.

The CDR3 DNA reads as TGTGCCAGCAGCCGAAACGGGGGGCCCGCAGATACGCAGTATTTT. This encodes CASSRNGGPADTQYF. The chain combines TRBV11-3 with TRBJ2-3; tentative D call: TRBD2 (7 bases). V dropped 5 bases and J dropped 4 bases, with 16 bases sitting between them. The CDR3 runs 15 residues. CDR1 SGHNT and CDR2 YENEEA come from the germline V gene.

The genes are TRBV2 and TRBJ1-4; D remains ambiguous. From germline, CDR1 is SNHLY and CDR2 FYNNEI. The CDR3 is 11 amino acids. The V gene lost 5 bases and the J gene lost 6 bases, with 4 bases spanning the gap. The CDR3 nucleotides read TGTGCCAGCAGTACTTATGAAAAACTGTTTTTT. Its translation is CASSTYEKLFF.

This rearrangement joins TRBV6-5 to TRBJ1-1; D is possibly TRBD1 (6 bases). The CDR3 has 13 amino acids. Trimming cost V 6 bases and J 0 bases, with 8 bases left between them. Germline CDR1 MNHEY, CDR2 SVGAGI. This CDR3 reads CASRQGLNTEAFF. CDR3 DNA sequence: TGTGCCAGCAGACAGGGATTGAACACTGAAGCTTTCTTT.

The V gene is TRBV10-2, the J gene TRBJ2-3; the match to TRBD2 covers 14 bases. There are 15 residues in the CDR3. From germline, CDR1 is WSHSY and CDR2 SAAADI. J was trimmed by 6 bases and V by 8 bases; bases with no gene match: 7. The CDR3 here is CASQRTSGRWDTQYF. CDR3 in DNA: TGCGCCAGCCAACGGACTAGCGGGAGGTGGGATACGCAGTATTTT.

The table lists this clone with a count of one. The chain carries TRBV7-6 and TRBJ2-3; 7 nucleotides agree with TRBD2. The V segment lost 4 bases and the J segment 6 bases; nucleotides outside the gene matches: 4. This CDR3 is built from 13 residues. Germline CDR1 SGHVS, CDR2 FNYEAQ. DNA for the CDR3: TGTGCCAGCAGCTCGCAAGCGGGGGATACGCAGTATTTT. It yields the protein CASSSQAGDTQYF.

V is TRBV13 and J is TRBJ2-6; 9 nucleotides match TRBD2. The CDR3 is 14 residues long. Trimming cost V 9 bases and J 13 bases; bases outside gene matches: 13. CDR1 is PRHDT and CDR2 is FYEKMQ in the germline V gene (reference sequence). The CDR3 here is CASRPSGDRGVLTF. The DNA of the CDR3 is TGTGCCAGTAGACCTAGCGGGGACCGAGGGGTCCTGACTTTC.